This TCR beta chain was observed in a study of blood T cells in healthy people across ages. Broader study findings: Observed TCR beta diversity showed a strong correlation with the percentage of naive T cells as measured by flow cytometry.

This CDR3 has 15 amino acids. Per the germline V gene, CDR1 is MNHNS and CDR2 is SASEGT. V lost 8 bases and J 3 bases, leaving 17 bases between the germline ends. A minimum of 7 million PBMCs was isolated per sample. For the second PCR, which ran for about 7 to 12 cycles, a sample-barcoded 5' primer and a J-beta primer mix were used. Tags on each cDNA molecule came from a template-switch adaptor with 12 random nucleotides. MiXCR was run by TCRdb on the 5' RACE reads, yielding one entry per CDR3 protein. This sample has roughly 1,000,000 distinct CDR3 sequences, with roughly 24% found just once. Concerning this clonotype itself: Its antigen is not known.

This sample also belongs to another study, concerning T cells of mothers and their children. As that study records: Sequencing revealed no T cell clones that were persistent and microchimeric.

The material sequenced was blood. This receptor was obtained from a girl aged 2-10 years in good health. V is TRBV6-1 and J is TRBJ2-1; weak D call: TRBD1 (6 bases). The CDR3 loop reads CASERTANLYNEQFF. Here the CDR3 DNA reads TGTGCCAGCGAACGGACAGCTAACCTCTACAATGAGCAGTTCTTC.